The present entry profiles one T cell receptor (beta chain) with its context. Free of recent acute infections or vaccinations, the donors were healthy HIV-negative adults. This CDR3 has 14 residues. J lost 6 bases, V lost 7 bases, and 10 bases had no gene match. CDR1 and CDR2 (germline): SNHLY, FYNNEI. These data originate in a study of shared clonotypes between healthy human individuals. The data were produced by immunoSEQ multiplex PCR, yet TCRdb's version contains in-frame clones alone and is incomplete. The sample has under 600,000 clones, more than 95% seen once; the top ten hold approximately 0.057%.

This chain connects TRBV2 to TRBJ1-2, with 8 bases fitting TRBD1. Input material: naive CD4+ T cells sorted from blood. Described subset: CD45RA+ positively selected. The sequence came from a young woman in good health. The CDR3 sequence: CASIELQGADGYTF. The CDR3 coding sequence is TGTGCCAGCATCGAACTTCAGGGGGCGGATGGCTACACCTTC.